The 21 T cell receptor beta chains presented below share a single source sample, sequenced in a study of molecular identifiers for immune sequencing clone quantification. TCRdb used MiXCR to reprocess the PCR reads, holding one entry per CDR3 protein. The profile shows about 100,000 distinct CDR3 sequences, around a fifth of them singletons. The sequenced sample consisted of naive CD8+ T cells from blood, with Jurkat cell RNA spiked in. Subset here: FACS-sorted CD8+CD4-CCR7+CD45RA+ naive T cells. Receptor source: a human donor in good health. Some libraries in this study had Jurkat cell RNA spiked in.

This chain connects TRBV7-9 to TRBJ1-6; 7 nucleotides line up with TRBD1. The CDR3 is 14 amino acids. In germline, CDR1 is SEHNR, CDR2 FQNEAQ (reference sequence). V lost 5 bases to trimming and J lost 7 bases; unmatched junction nucleotides: 5. This CDR3 is CASSRDSKNSPLHF. The CDR3, as DNA: TGTGCCAGCAGCCGGGACAGTAAGAATTCACCCCTCCACTTT. The complete variable domain, with remaining parts taken from reference TRBV7-9 and TRBJ1-6, reads DTGVSQNPRHKITKRGQNVTFRCDPISEHNRLYWYRQTLGQGPEFLTYFQNEAQLEKSRLLSDRFSAERPKGSFSTLEIQRTEQGDSAMYLCASSRDSKNSPLHFGNGTRLTVT.

As to this clonotype: One base away lies a much larger clone, so this may be a sequencing read error. CDR3 DNA: TGTGCCGGCAGTCCGCCGGACAGGATGGAATACGAGCAGTACTTC. Translated: CAGSPPDRMEYEQYF. This chain connects TRBV6-2 or TRBV6-3 to TRBJ2-7; 7 positions agree with TRBD1. Germline CDR1 MNHEY, CDR2 SVGEGT. The CDR3 is made up of 15 amino acids.

A few counts support this clonotype. This chain uses TRBV24-1 with TRBJ2-1; possible D gene TRBD1, 6 bases. Germline V CDR1 and CDR2: KGHDR, SFDVKD. The CDR3 loop spans 16 amino acids. V shed 5 bases and J shed 0 bases, with 13 bases lying between them. The CDR3 DNA follows: TGTGCCACCAGTGGATTGCGGACAGACTCCTACAATGAGCAGTTCTTC. Residues: CATSGLRTDSYNEQFF.

Comments on this clonotype: A much larger clonotype is one base distant, so this may be a read error. In DNA form, the CDR3 reads TGTGCCTGGAGTAGGATAGGGTTCACAGATACGCAGTATTTT. Encoded protein: CAWSRIGFTDTQYF. V and J are TRBV30 and TRBJ2-3; D is unclear. V shed 2 bases and J shed 2 bases, with 11 bases lying between them. The CDR3 length is 14 residues. Germline V gene data show CDR1 as GTSNPN and CDR2 as SVGIG (reference sequence).

This clonotype was seen at least ten times. This chain uses TRBV14 with TRBJ2-1, with a tentative D call TRBD2 (5 bases). This CDR3 has 15 residues. The ends were cut back, 3 bases at V and 0 bases at J, with 9 bases in the middle. CDR1 SGHDN and CDR2 FVKESK come from the germline V gene. DNA of the CDR3: TGTGCCAGCAGCCACGGGGTGGTCTCCTACAATGAGCAGTTCTTC. Translating gives CASSHGVVSYNEQFF.

About this clonotype: A junction boundary mismatches the germline segment, possibly from a read error. The rearrangement uses TRBV12-3 or TRBV12-4 and TRBJ2-7, with TRBD2 identical over 7 bases. The CDR3 sequence is 16 residues long. The CDR3 spells CASGLSPWGGLVEQYF. In nucleotides, the CDR3 is TGTGCCAGCGGTTTAAGTCCGTGGGGGGGACTCGTGGAGCAGTACTTC.

This clonotype was detected ten times or more. The chain recombines TRBV24-1 with TRBJ2-1; D uncertain. The CDR3 length is 12 residues. The germline V gene has CDR1 KGHDR and CDR2 SFDVKD. The V and J ends lost 7 bases and 4 bases respectively, with 7 bases between them. The CDR3 region is CATRDVYNEQFF. In nucleotides, the CDR3 is TGTGCCACCAGGGACGTATACAATGAGCAGTTCTTC.

This clonotype was observed at least ten times. The chain uses TRBV5-6 and TRBJ2-3, with TRBD2 matching 11 bases. V was pared by 2 bases and J by 1 base, with 9 bases of the junction left unmatched. The CDR3 runs 18 residues. CDR1 and CDR2 from the germline V gene are SGHDT and YYEEEE. CDR3 loop: CASSFGNPGLAGTDTQYF. The DNA for the CDR3 is TGTGCCAGCAGCTTCGGAAACCCGGGACTAGCGGGCACAGATACGCAGTATTTT.

This clonotype occurred once. A much more abundant neighbour one base away suggests this may be a read error. V and J are TRBV7-9 and TRBJ1-1, with a tentative D call TRBD1 (6 bases). In germline, CDR1 is SEHNR, CDR2 FQNEAQ (reference sequence). The CDR3 runs 16 residues. The CDR3 nucleotides read TGTGCCGGCAGCTCTAGCCTCGGACAGCTTGCGACTGAAGCTTTCTTT. Translated: CAGSSSLGQLATEAFF.

As for this clonotype: One junction end disagrees with the germline gene, perhaps due to a read error. The rearrangement uses TRBV10-3 and TRBJ1-1, with D hard to call. The CDR3 contains 16 residues. Germline V gene lookup returns CDR1 ENHRY and CDR2 SYGVKD. The DNA for the CDR3 is TGTGCCATCGGTGAAGAACCTGCGGCGGGGAACACTGAAGCTTTCTTT. It translates to CAIGEEPAAGNTEAFF.

The chain couples TRBV27 to TRBJ2-1; possibly TRBD2 for D (6 bases). The CDR3 runs 14 residues. V was trimmed by 6 bases and J by 3 bases, leaving 12 bases between them. Germline V gene sequence: CDR1 MNHEY, CDR2 SMNVEV (reference sequence). CDR3 bases: TGTGCCAGCAGACCGGGACTGGACTACAATGAGCAGTTCTTC. This codes for CASRPGLDYNEQFF.

This clonotype was detected only once. This could be a read error, since a much larger clone is one nucleotide away. This rearrangement joins TRBV20-1 to TRBJ2-1, with 7 positions matching TRBD2. The CDR3 has 14 amino acids. Germline values: CDR1 DFQATT, CDR2 SNEGSKA (reference sequence). The chain's CDR3 is CSARDSGYYNEQLF. CDR3 nucleotide sequence: TGCAGTGCTAGGGATAGCGGGTACTACAATGAGCAGCTCTTC.

This clonotype was found a few times. The V call is TRBV12-3 or TRBV12-4, the J call TRBJ1-5; TRBD1 matches 10 bases. After removal of 5 bases from V and 5 bases from J, the junction contained 6 bases not matched to a gene. CDR3 size: 15 residues. The DNA for the CDR3 is TGTGCCAGCAGTGTTGGACAGGGGGTCTATCAGCCCCAGCATTTT. Translating gives CASSVGQGVYQPQHF.

This clonotype has ten or more counts. The chain carries TRBV2 and TRBJ1-5, with D unclear. V lost 5 bases, J lost 0 bases, and 14 bases lay in between. This CDR3 has 16 residues. Germline loops: CDR1 SNHLY, CDR2 FYNNEI. DNA for the CDR3: TGTGCCAGCAGTCCTCACCCGGACGCTAGCAATCAGCCCCAGCATTTT. It translates to CASSPHPDASNQPQHF.

At least ten counts were recorded for this clonotype. The chain carries TRBV5-1 and TRBJ2-7; 14 nucleotides match TRBD2. This CDR3 has 15 amino acids. Germline lookup yields CDR1 SGHRS and CDR2 YFSETQ. Trimming cost V 4 bases and J 3 bases; bases outside gene matches: 3. Written as DNA, the CDR3 is TGCGCCAGCAGCGAGGGACTAGCGGGGGTCTACGAGCAGTACTTC. Translated, it gives CASSEGLAGVYEQYF.

This clonotype was seen a handful of times. This chain uses TRBV2 with TRBJ2-5; D unclear. Trimming removed 4 bases at V and 0 bases at J, with 9 bases between. Germline assignment: CDR1 SNHLY and CDR2 FYNNEI. The length of the CDR3 is 14 residues. CDR3 protein: CASSGGNNQETQYF. CDR3 DNA: TGTGCCAGCAGTGGTGGCAACAACCAAGAGACCCAGTACTTC.

This clonotype was picked up many times. The J gene is TRBJ2-3, the V gene TRBV6-6; TRBD2 aligns across 12 bases. Losses at the gene ends were 7 bases for V and 3 bases for J; bases not matched to a gene: 5. This CDR3 region has 15 residues. The V gene's germline CDR1 is MNHNY and CDR2 SVGAGI (reference sequence). CDR3 region: CASTELAGGTDTQYF. The CDR3 nucleotides are TGTGCCAGCACCGAACTAGCGGGAGGTACAGATACGCAGTATTTT.

This clonotype has ten or more counts. The chain joins TRBV2 to TRBJ2-3; no reliable D call. V shed 3 bases and J shed 0 bases, with 13 bases lying between them. Germline values: CDR1 SNHLY, CDR2 FYNNEI. The CDR3 loop spans 16 amino acids. CDR3 loop: CASSDGWQPSTDTQYF. Here the CDR3 DNA reads TGTGCCAGCAGTGACGGGTGGCAGCCAAGCACAGATACGCAGTATTTT.

This clonotype appeared many times. The CDR3 DNA sequence: TGTGCCAGCAGCTTACTGGCAGGAGGCACTGAAGCTTTCTTT. Encoded protein: CASSLLAGGTEAFF. The genes are TRBV7-2 and TRBJ1-1; D gene ambiguous. With 2 bases removed from V and 4 bases from J, the gap between germline ends came to 11 bases. CDR3 length: 14 amino acids. The germline V gene has CDR1 SGHTA and CDR2 FQGNSA.

Comments on this clonotype: A read error may account for a junction end that differs from germline. The rearrangement uses TRBV20-1 and TRBJ2-2, with D perhaps given as TRBD1 or TRBD2 (5 bases each). Germline CDR1 is DFQATT and CDR2 is SNEGSKA (reference sequence). The CDR3 consists of 14 residues. CDR3 residues: CSARVGANTGELLF. The CDR3 bases are TGCAGTGCTAGAGTCGGGGCGAACACCGGGGAGCTGCTTTTT.

This clonotype showed up just a few times. V usage is TRBV11-2 and J usage is TRBJ2-1; no definite D call. The CDR3 contains 11 residues. Germline values: CDR1 SGHAT, CDR2 FQNNGV. Trimming took 8 bases from V and 10 from J, leaving 12 bases between them. The CDR3 DNA is TGTGCCAGCGCCCGCCCCGGGGAGCAGTTCTTC. Its protein is CASARPGEQFF.